These T cell receptor beta chains were read from a single sample in a study of blood T cell repertoires in COVID-19. Produced via immunoSEQ multiplex PCR; TCRdb's table is partial and in-frame only. The profile shows under 250,000 clones, approximately 80% of them singletons. Sequenced material: peripheral blood. Receptors were obtained from a woman between 65 and 79 years old with acute or convalescent COVID-19. CDR3s include the opening cysteine and the closing phenylalanine or tryptophan.

V gene,J gene,CDR3 protein
TRBV9,TRBJ2-1,CASSVAFVRGHGKNEQFF
TRBV9,TRBJ2-6,CASSQGTRYFSGANVLTF
TRBV14,TRBJ1-1,CASSQTGRVNTEAFF
TRBV15,TRBJ2-7,CATSRDLGSPYEQYF
TRBV19,TRBJ1-1,CASSSWGRNTEAFF
TRBV7-2,TRBJ1-6,CASSLEREASNSPLHF
TRBV4-3,TRBJ1-5,CASSQDPRGYQPQHF
TRBV2,TRBJ1-2,CASSVVAGNGYTF
TRBV4-3,TRBJ2-2,CASSLYRDSNTGELFF
TRBV5-1,TRBJ2-1,CASSPSGLAGYNEQFF
TRBV9,TRBJ1-2,CASSVEYRGNYGYTF
TRBV2,TRBJ1-4,CASRFRDRGALTNEKLFF
TRBV7-9,TRBJ1-6,CASTPGGTYNSPLHF
TRBV28,TRBJ1-2,CASSSSGTPVNYGYTF
TRBV9,TRBJ2-3,CASSVGPGQADTQYF
TRBV18,TRBJ1-5,CASSAQEKGSNQPQHF
TRBV25-1,TRBJ1-4,CASSASGEEKLFF
TRBV12-3/TRBV12-4,TRBJ1-2,CASTTQGNYGYTF
TRBV19,TRBJ2-2,CASTFGQGAGELFF
TRBV6-2/TRBV6-3,TRBJ2-1,CASSYSVTAYNEQFF
TRBV29-1,TRBJ1-1,CSVGRTANTEAFF
TRBV2,TRBJ1-1,CASRRDAVGGNTEAFF
TRBV4-3,TRBJ1-6,CASSQDEGGRSPLHF
TRBV19,TRBJ2-5,CASSLVAGVETQYF
TRBV28,TRBJ1-1,CASHFSNTEAFF
TRBV3-1/TRBV3-2,TRBJ2-2,CASSQVLLAGVGELFF
TRBV6-5,TRBJ1-2,CASTRTANYGYTF
TRBV6-5,TRBJ2-3,CASSYTRLAGGHTQYF
TRBV3-1/TRBV3-2,TRBJ1-4,CASSQASITGEKLFF
TRBV7-9,TRBJ2-7,CASSLSSYEQYF
TRBV10-3,TRBJ1-1,CAISASPGDTEAFF
TRBV7-2,TRBJ2-2,CASSLISGGYKTGELFF
TRBV19,TRBJ1-2,CASSIHRDRGGYTF
TRBV9,TRBJ1-1,CASSVSDRGWDMNTEAFF
TRBV2,TRBJ1-4,CASSAKGQGLNEKLFF
TRBV3-1/TRBV3-2,TRBJ2-1,CASSHTSGAFEQFF